This paragraph covers one TCR beta chain sequence. J was trimmed by 5 bases and V by 6 bases; bases with no gene match: 6. CDR3 length equals 14 residues. CDR1 MNHEY and CDR2 SVGAGI come from the germline V gene. The data were taken from a study of blood T cell repertoires in COVID-19. Sequencing was performed with immunoSEQ multiplex PCR; in TCRdb, only in-frame clones are kept and a portion is missing. The sample has more than 55,000 clones; about 90% are singletons. The clonotype comes from a man aged 55 to 70 with acute or convalescent COVID-19. The specimen sequenced was peripheral blood. This chain joins TRBV6-5 and TRBJ1-2, with TRBD1 matching 10 bases. CDR3 nucleotide sequence: TGTGCCAGCAGGGGACAGGGGACCCTTTATGGCTACACCTTC. It is translated as CASRGQGTLYGYTF.